A selection of T cell receptor beta chains follows, all from one sample in a study of shared clonotypes between healthy human individuals. Generated by immunoSEQ multiplex PCR, the TCRdb table keeps only in-frame clones and is missing some. Among over 850,000 clones listed, 70% to 80% were seen once. Sequencing was performed on memory CD4+ T cells from PBMCs. The receptors come from a man younger than 35 in good health. Some clones in this sample may be carry-over from other donors' samples. Each CDR3 is given with its conserved first and last residue. A D gene is named only where the DNA matches it firmly. Only some rows state a clone size, as once, few, many or a class for expanded clones.

>TRBD2|TRBJ2-2|TRBV11-2|.
CASSLSTGQSGGDTGELFF
TGTGCCAGCAGCTTGTCTACCGGCCAAAGCGGGGGTGACACCGGGGAGCTGTTTTTT
>TRBD2|TRBJ2-3|TRBV7-9|.
CASSLGTSLVSDTQYF
TGTGCCAGCAGCCTCGGGACTAGCTTGGTCTCAGATACGCAGTATTTT
>.|TRBJ2-2|TRBV7-7|.
CASSLTGTGELFF
TGTGCCAGCAGCTTGACTGGGACCGGGGAGCTGTTTTTT
>TRBD2|TRBJ2-7|TRBV5-1|.
CASSQTSGSHEQYF
TGCGCCAGCAGCCAAACTAGCGGGAGCCACGAGCAGTACTTC
>.|TRBJ2-1|TRBV7-2|.
CASSLRPDSYNEQFF
TGTGCCAGCAGCTTAAGGCCGGACTCCTACAATGAGCAGTTCTTC
>TRBD1|TRBJ1-5|TRBV28|once
CASRGGGQGLVQPQHF
TGTGCCAGCAGGGGGGGCGGACAGGGGTTGGTTCAGCCCCAGCATTTT
>TRBD1|TRBJ2-3|TRBV11-2|once
CASSPQGAHSLNTQYF
TGTGCCAGCAGCCCCCAGGGGGCGCATTCGTTGAATACGCAGTATTTT
>.|TRBJ2-5|TRBV23-1|few
CASSHRGHRVQETQYF
TGCGCCAGCAGTCACCGCGGACACCGGGTTCAAGAGACCCAGTACTTC
>.|TRBJ1-4|TRBV4-2|.
CASSQDQRGQAYEKLFF
TGTGCCAGCAGCCAAGATCAACGAGGCCAGGCCTATGAAAAACTGTTTTTT
>.|TRBJ2-7|TRBV6-5|.
CASSYFPGAYEQYF
TGTGCCAGCAGTTACTTCCCGGGCGCCTACGAGCAGTACTTC
>.|TRBJ2-3|TRBV9|.
CASSVDPGLTDTQYF
TGTGCCAGCAGCGTAGACCCGGGCCTCACAGATACGCAGTATTTT
>.|TRBJ1-2|TRBV5-1|.
CASSPAAGQVDGYTF
TGCGCCAGCAGCCCCGCCGCGGGTCAGGTGGATGGCTACACCTTC
>.|TRBJ2-3|TRBV29-1|.
CSAGVGGTDTQYF
TGCAGCGCGGGCGTCGGGGGCACAGATACGCAGTATTTT
>TRBD2|TRBJ2-1|TRBV19|once
CASSISGSGNSFF
TGTGCCAGTAGTATATCGGGCAGCGGGAACTCGTTCTTC
>.|TRBJ2-7|TRBV5-1|.
CASWLDASSYEQYF
TGCGCCAGCTGGCTGGACGCGAGCTCCTACGAGCAGTACTTC
>.|TRBJ2-1|TRBV27|.
CASSLYSSNPYRANEQFF
TGTGCCAGCAGTTTATACAGTTCCAACCCCTATCGGGCCAATGAGCAGTTCTTC
>.|TRBJ1-1|TRBV19|.
CASSIARANTEAFF
TGTGCCAGTAGTATAGCCCGTGCGAACACTGAAGCTTTCTTT
>.|TRBJ1-4|TRBV5-6|many
CASSQQATNEKLFF
TGTGCCAGCAGCCAACAAGCAACTAATGAAAAACTGTTTTTT
>.|TRBJ2-7|TRBV7-8|many
CASSLGVGGDFASPYEQYF
TGTGCCAGCAGCTTAGGTGTAGGCGGGGACTTCGCGTCCCCATACGAGCAGTACTTC
>.|TRBJ1-2|TRBV5-6|.
CASSRNTYGYTF
TGTGCCAGCAGCCGAAACACCTATGGCTACACCTTC
>.|TRBJ1-1|TRBV21-1|.
CASSKVSGGAFF
TGTGCCAGCAGCAAAGTCTCGGGAGGAGCTTTCTTT
>TRBD2|TRBJ2-7|TRBV5-1|few
CASSTSIPGLAGYEQYF
TGCGCCAGCAGCACCTCTATACCGGGACTAGCGGGCTACGAGCAGTACTTC
>.|TRBJ1-2|TRBV14|.
CASSQARNYGYTF
TGTGCCAGCAGCCAAGCACGTAACTATGGCTACACCTTC